Sequencing of this T cell receptor beta chain was carried out in a study of regulatory T cells in long-lasting Graves disease. Whole-study context: Newly diagnosed Graves' patients had taken antithyroid drugs under 3 months.

CDR3 regions were amplified by Arm-PCR using iRepertoire HTBI primers to build TCR beta libraries. TCRdb recomputed calls from the multiplex PCR reads with MiXCR, one row per CDR3 protein. The repertoire holds more than 300,000 distinct CDR3 sequences, with 15% to 18% as singletons. This clonotype was counted a few times. The antigen is undetermined. Time point: newly diagnosed GD, antithyroid drugs for less than 3 months. After RNA was extracted from PBMCs, the TCR library was made from it. Study observations and caveats: Newly diagnosed Graves' patients exceeded persistent ones in TCR diversity. Accuracy may have been reduced by the small sample size.

The receptor comes from a female donor with Graves disease. Sample: peripheral blood mononuclear cells (PBMCs), taken at new diagnosis, from a patient treated with antithyroid drugs.

The CDR3 coding sequence is TGTGCCAGCAGCCCGGGGGCAGGAGATCAGCCCCAGCATTTT. Protein sequence: CASSPGAGDQPQHF. This chain joins TRBV5-5 and TRBJ1-5; D may be TRBD1 (6 bases). V was pared by 4 bases and J by 5 bases, with 13 bases between. The germline gives CDR1 SGHKS, CDR2 YYEKEE (reference sequence). CDR3 length: 14 residues. Complete variable domain (other parts from reference TRBV5-5 and TRBJ1-5): DAGVTQSPTHLIKTRGQQVTLRCSPISGHKSVSWYQQVLGQGPQFIFQYYEKEERGRGNFPDRFSARQFPNYSSELNVNALLLGDSALYLCASSPGAGDQPQHFGDGTRLSIL.